What follows describes a single T cell receptor (beta chain). Antigen unknown. These data come from a study of shared clonotypes between healthy human individuals. Across the study: Donors were a couple of women and a few men aged 18 to 49. Study conclusions and caveats: Naive subsets usually exceeded memory subsets in estimated richness.

Measured with immunoSEQ multiplex PCR; TCRdb has only the in-frame clones, and not every one. Of some 1 million clones listed, approximately 70% were seen once; the top ten hold around 1.4%. This sequence was found in a man in his late teens or twenties in good health. The sequencing sample was made of memory CD4+ T cells sorted from blood. Subset noted: CD45RA-negative fraction.

CDR3 coding DNA: TGTGCCAGCAGTAATAGCGGGGGGGCTTTGGATACGCAGTATTTT. The encoded protein is CASSNSGGALDTQYF. The chain employs TRBV2 and TRBJ2-3; TRBD2 matches 11 bases. The CDR3 is 15 amino acids. Looked up from germline, CDR1 is SNHLY and CDR2 is FYNNEI. J was trimmed by 6 bases and V by 5 bases; bases with no gene match: 7.